This T cell receptor (beta chain) was sequenced for a study of blood T cells in healthy people across ages (dated by TCRdb to the mid-2010s). Notes on the research overall: In model experiments, template switching captured about one uniquely barcoded TCR beta cDNA molecule for every two T cells. Using deep sequencing normalized with unique cDNA molecular identifiers, the study measured how TCR beta repertoire diversity changes with age. The donors were divided into four age groups: young (average around 15 years), middle-aged (roughly 42), aged (roughly 60) and long-lived (more than 75). To avoid experimental bias, donors of different ages were randomly spread across the sequencing lanes. Two additional independent replicas of 1 million unique cDNA reads from the same blood draw were analyzed for two donors (one aged 18 to 30 and one aged 80 or older). Overall study outcomes, separate from this receptor: Estimates of total diversity based on one million sequenced T cells were regarded as lower bounds and as underestimates. The long-lived group showed more naive CD4+ T cells, fewer expanded clones and increased TCR diversity than the aged group, suggesting age selection. Conclusive comparison of naive and antigen-experienced compartments was prevented by the profiling of bulk unsorted PBMCs. Because donor CMV infection status was unknown, age-related changes in expanded clonotypes were potentially confounded. As age increased, observed TCR beta diversity per million T cells dropped in a roughly linear way, and a significant reduction was already evident by age around 41. Observed TCR beta diversity correlated strongly with the percentage of naive T cells measured by flow cytometry.

Taken from cysteine to phenylalanine, the CDR3 has 14 residues. Only the CDR3 region is kept as DNA, spanning 42 bases read in frame from base 1. V is clipped by 3 bases and J by 1 base, and the sequence between their germline boundaries is 6 bases long. The library was prepared using 5' RACE. Sequencing took place on an Illumina HiSeq 2500. A second PCR of roughly 6 to 12 cycles was run with a J-beta primer mix and a sample-barcoded 5' primer. Each TCR beta cDNA molecule received a unique molecular identifier from a template-switch 5' adaptor carrying 12 random nucleotides. At least 2.5 million CDR3-containing paired-end reads were obtained from each sample. The Mint cDNA synthesis kit, primed by a TRBC-specific oligonucleotide, was used to synthesize first-strand cDNA from all RNA. Following uracil-DNA glycosylase treatment, all cDNA underwent a first 18-cycle PCR with the universal primers M1SS and BC2_uni_R. The authors' pipeline ran thus. Each sample was normalized by randomly selecting 1 million high-quality reads, each carrying a distinct molecular identifier. Instead of being binned into consensus sequences, reads with shared molecular identifiers were discarded. MiTCR, with a Q25 quality threshold and the strictest error-elimination algorithm, was used for CDR3 identification, clonotype clustering and error correction. A nonparametric unseen species model with Euler transformation was used to estimate a lower bound on total TCR beta diversity. TCRdb reprocessing: public reads trimmed at Q25 with fastp, clones called with MiXCR, in-frame beta chains kept. Rows with a matching CDR3 protein are joined into one entry that keeps the most common DNA and genes. TCRdb assigned the V and J calls; the authors' analysis was not used. This sample comprises around 1,700,000 distinct CDR3 sequences, 28% of them detected only once. The top ten hold about 7.7% of the sample.

About this clonotype: The target of this receptor is not known. No much larger clone exists at a distance of one base, and base qualities are not known.

The approximately 40 donors, aged 6 to 90 years, were systemically healthy Caucasian individuals from Russia. Each donor gave ten milliliters of peripheral blood, drawn into EDTA-treated Vacutainer tubes. Ficoll-Paque density-gradient centrifugation was used to isolate PBMCs, with at least 6 million per sample. Trizol reagent was used to extract total RNA from PBMCs, with at least 5 micrograms per sample. The percentages of naive CD45RAhigh/CD27high T cells were determined by flow cytometry on a PBMC aliquot from every donor. The receptor was derived from a woman aged 30 to 39 in good health. The sequencing input was blood. The chain is encoded by TRBV12-3 or TRBV12-4 joined to TRBJ2-2; the D gene is unclear. The DNA sequence is as follows: TGTGCCAGCAGTTTTGCGATGAACACCGGGGAGCTGTTTTTT. The resulting protein is CASSFAMNTGELFF.